One TCR beta chain is described in this entry. This entry is derived from a study of T cells in Graves' hyperthyroidism and ophthalmopathy. V trimming: 8 bases; J trimming: 4 bases; junction bases outside the gene matches: 15. Germline V gene lookup returns CDR1 MNHEY and CDR2 SMNVEV (reference sequence). This CDR3 region has 16 residues. It was uncontrolled infection, other autoimmune disease, pregnancy or lactation that excluded patients. The authors obtained PBMCs from about 9.5 ml of fresh peripheral blood. Amplification of TCR beta CDR3 regions used RNA as the template. HTBI primers were employed in a first-round RT-PCR of the TCR CDR3. Each CDR3 protein is one row after TCRdb ran MiXCR on the multiplex PCR reads. The sample has around 440,000 distinct CDR3 sequences; around 16% are singletons.

The sequenced sample was blood. The TCR comes from a woman aged 18-29 years with Graves' hyperthyroidism. The chain joins TRBV27 to TRBJ2-3; TRBD2 aligns across 7 bases. Here the CDR3 reads CASGSGLLVVADTQYF. For the CDR3, the DNA is TGTGCCAGCGGGTCGGGACTACTGGTCGTTGCAGATACGCAGTATTTT.